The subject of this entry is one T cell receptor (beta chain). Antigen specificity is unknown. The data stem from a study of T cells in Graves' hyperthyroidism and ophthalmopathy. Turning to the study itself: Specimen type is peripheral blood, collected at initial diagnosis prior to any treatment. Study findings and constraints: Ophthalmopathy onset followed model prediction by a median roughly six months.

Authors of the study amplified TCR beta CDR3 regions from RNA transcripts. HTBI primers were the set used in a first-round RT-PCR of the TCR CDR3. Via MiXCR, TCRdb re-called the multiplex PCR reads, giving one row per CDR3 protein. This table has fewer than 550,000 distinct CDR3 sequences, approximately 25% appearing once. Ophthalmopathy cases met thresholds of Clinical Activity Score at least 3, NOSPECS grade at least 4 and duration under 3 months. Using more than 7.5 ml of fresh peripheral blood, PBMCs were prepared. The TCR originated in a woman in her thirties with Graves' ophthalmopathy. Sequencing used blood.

This CDR3 reads CASSRHWGGRSNTEAFF. CDR3 nucleotides: TGTGCCAGCAGCAGACACTGGGGGGGCAGGAGTAACACTGAAGCTTTCTTT. V and J are TRBV12-3 or TRBV12-4 and TRBJ1-1; TRBD1 is a possible D gene (6 bases). The CDR3 runs to 17 residues. Deletions cut 6 bases from V and 2 bases from J, with 22 bases between.